This T cell receptor beta chain derives from a study of CD8 T cells in ankylosing spondylitis. TCRdb itself ran the 5' RACE reads through MiXCR, one entry per CDR3 protein. The repertoire holds more than 25,000 distinct CDR3 sequences, with 5.3% as singletons. From germline, CDR1 is SGDLS and CDR2 YYNGEE. The CDR3 is 17 residues long. Losses at the gene ends were 4 bases for V and 0 bases for J; bases not matched to a gene: 7. This clonotype was detected ten times or more. The chain uses TRBV9 and TRBJ1-3; TRBD1 agrees at 10 bases. Sample: blood, either unsorted or a sorted T cell fraction (not recorded which). The origin of this receptor is a female donor with ankylosing spondylitis or in good health (not recorded which). The CDR3 DNA reads as TGTGCCAGCAGCTCCCGACAGGGGGCTGACTCTGGAAACACCATATATTTT. Encoded protein: CASSSRQGADSGNTIYF.